The 19 T cell receptor beta chains below come from one sample, sequenced in a study of blood T cell repertoires in COVID-19. Sequenced by immunoSEQ multiplex PCR; TCRdb stores in-frame clones only, minus some. The table lists 220,000 or so clones, over 80% of them singletons. The sequenced sample was PBMCs or T cells enriched from blood (not recorded which). These receptors all stem from a middle-aged woman who had recovered from COVID-19.

This rearrangement joins TRBV24-1 to TRBJ2-3, with D tentatively TRBD1 (5 bases). Trimming cost V 9 bases and J 0 bases, with 9 bases left between them. CDR3 size: 13 residues. Per germline, CDR1 KGHDR and CDR2 SFDVKD. The DNA of the CDR3 is TGTGCCACCGGCAGGGAAAGCACAGATACGCAGTATTTT. The encoded protein is CATGRESTDTQYF.

The chain uses TRBV5-6 and TRBJ1-2, with TRBD1 identical over 7 bases. Losses at the gene ends were 4 bases for V and 9 bases for J; bases not matched to a gene: 9. CDR3 length: 13 residues. The germline CDR1 and CDR2 sequences are SGHDT and YYEEEE. The CDR3 bases are TGTGCCAGCAGCCCAAGACAGGGCACGAGCTACACCTTC. This codes for CASSPRQGTSYTF. The entire variable domain, with the rest obtained from reference TRBV5-6 and TRBJ1-2, is as follows: DAGVTQSPTHLIKTRGQQVTLRCSPKSGHDTVSWYQQALGQGPQFIFQYYEEEERQRGNFPDRFSGHQFPNYSSELNVNALLLGDSALYLCASSPRQGTSYTFGSGTRLTVV.

The V and J genes are TRBV2 and TRBJ1-5, with D possibly TRBD1 on 6 matching bases. V lost 6 bases to trimming and J lost 7 bases, with 19 bases between them. The CDR3 is 15 residues long. The germline gives CDR1 SNHLY, CDR2 FYNNEI. CDR3 protein: CASSYGGGAGQPQHF. The CDR3 nucleotides are TGTGCCAGCAGCTACGGTGGGGGGGCTGGGCAGCCCCAGCATTTT.

This rearrangement joins TRBV5-5 to TRBJ2-3, with 10 bases identical to TRBD2. CDR1 is SGHKS, CDR2 YYEKEE, per germline (reference sequence). Losses at the gene ends were 4 bases for V and 3 bases for J; bases not matched to a gene: 8. The CDR3 is 16 amino acids. This CDR3 is CASSPGTSVGTDTQYF. The CDR3 region has the DNA TGTGCCAGCAGCCCCGGGACTAGCGTGGGGACAGATACGCAGTATTTT.

CDR3 sequence reads: CATSEGRNRETQYF. The CDR3 region has the DNA TGTGCCACCAGCGAGGGTCGGAATCGAGAGACCCAGTACTTC. This chain joins TRBV24-1 and TRBJ2-5; the D gene is possibly TRBD2 (5 bases). Deletions cut 7 bases from V and 4 bases from J, with 15 bases between. The CDR3 loop spans 14 amino acids. Germline lookup yields CDR1 KGHDR and CDR2 SFDVKD.

The J gene is TRBJ1-1, the V gene TRBV6-6; 8 positions match TRBD1. The CDR3 is 13 amino acids. V shed 6 bases and J 6 bases; nucleotides not matched to a gene: 6. The germline CDR1 and CDR2 sequences are MNHNY and SVGAGI (reference sequence). CDR3 amino acids: CASSDRGAAEAFF. In DNA form, the CDR3 reads TGTGCCAGCAGCGACAGGGGAGCCGCTGAAGCTTTCTTT.

The V and J genes are TRBV7-2 and TRBJ1-2; 9 positions match TRBD1. This CDR3 is 14 amino acids long. Germline CDR1 SGHTA, CDR2 FQGNSA. The trim removed 5 bases at V and 7 bases at J, leaving 8 bases unmatched. In nucleotides, the CDR3 is TGTGCCAGCAGCCCCCGGGACAGGGCCGTTGGCTACACCTTC. As protein: CASSPRDRAVGYTF.

The chain carries TRBV5-1 and TRBJ2-5; 8 nucleotides match TRBD1. V was clipped by 2 bases and J by 5 bases; unmatched bases: 8. Germline values: CDR1 SGHRS, CDR2 YFSETQ. The CDR3 loop spans 15 amino acids. In DNA form, the CDR3 reads TGCGCCAGCAGCTTCGACAGGGGCTATCGGGAGACCCAGTACTTC. Translating it yields CASSFDRGYRETQYF.

The J gene is TRBJ2-7, the V gene TRBV2; 13 bases are a match to TRBD2. Per germline, CDR1 SNHLY and CDR2 FYNNEI. Trimming at V came to 7 bases and at J to 2 bases, leaving 14 bases not matched to a gene. This CDR3 contains 18 residues. The CDR3 spells CASIDSTSGRVSTYEQYV. CDR3 in DNA: TGTGCCAGCATAGATTCTACTAGCGGGAGGGTAAGTACCTACGAGCAGTACGTC.

This clone was seen once. V is TRBV6-5 and J is TRBJ1-4; the match to TRBD1 covers 9 bases. Germline trimming cut 2 bases from V and 10 bases from J; bases unmatched to any gene: 8. CDR1 and CDR2 (germline): MNHEY, SVGAGI. This CDR3 is 15 amino acids long. The CDR3 is CASSYDRDRAGKLFF. The CDR3 DNA sequence: TGTGCCAGCAGTTACGATCGGGACAGGGCCGGAAAACTGTTTTTT.

This rearrangement joins TRBV4-3 to TRBJ2-1, with TRBD2 identical over 8 bases. Germline V gene sequence: CDR1 LGHNA, CDR2 YSLEER. The CDR3 has 14 amino acids. The V segment lost 3 bases and the J segment 5 bases; nucleotides outside the gene matches: 3. The CDR3 coding sequence is TGCGCCAGCAGCCAGGGCGGGGGGCACAATGAGCAGTTCTTC. Protein product: CASSQGGGHNEQFF.

This rearrangement joins TRBV28 to TRBJ2-5; D is possibly TRBD2 (6 bases). The CDR3 is 12 amino acids. Germline V CDR1 and CDR2: MDHEN, SYDVKM. V lost 8 bases, J lost 5 bases, and 12 bases lay in between. The CDR3 spells CASQEGRETQYF. The CDR3 bases are TGTGCCAGCCAGGAGGGGAGGGAGACCCAGTACTTC.

CDR3 protein: CASSQGAGYGYTF. The CDR3 DNA reads as TGTGCCAGTAGTCAGGGGGCCGGTTATGGCTACACCTTC. The rearrangement joins TRBV19 to TRBJ1-2; 8 nucleotides agree with TRBD1. Germline loops: CDR1 LNHDA, CDR2 SQIVND (reference sequence). The CDR3 is 13 residues long. V shed 5 bases, J shed 5 bases, and the junction held 4 bases outside the gene matches.

V gene TRBV5-4 combines with J gene TRBJ2-5, with D possibly TRBD2 on 6 matching bases. Trimming took 4 bases from V and 1 from J, leaving 17 bases between them. The germline gives CDR1 SGHNT, CDR2 YYREEE (reference sequence). The CDR3 sequence is 16 residues long. CDR3 protein: CASSHGGDRGQETQYF. DNA for the CDR3: TGTGCCAGCAGCCACGGCGGGGATAGGGGCCAAGAGACCCAGTACTTC.

This clone came up a few times. This chain uses TRBV18 with TRBJ1-5; maybe TRBD1 (5 bases). V lost 3 bases and J lost 7, with 13 bases in between. Germline CDR1 is KGHSH and CDR2 is LQKENI. This CDR3 is built from 14 residues. In DNA, the CDR3 is TGTGCCAGCTCACCCGGGACTCCGGGGCAGCCCCAGCATTTT. This codes for CASSPGTPGQPQHF.

As for this clone: Other DNA sequences in the sample encode the same CDR3. V is TRBV2 and J is TRBJ2-3, with 9 bases fitting TRBD1. Germline V gene sequence: CDR1 SNHLY, CDR2 FYNNEI. The CDR3 sequence is 15 residues long. With V trimmed by 5 bases and J by 3 bases, 6 bases remained unmatched. The CDR3 loop reads CASSLQGARTDTQYF. The CDR3 DNA is TGTGCCAGCAGTTTACAGGGGGCGCGGACAGATACGCAGTATTTT.

Concerning this clone itself: Since a much larger clone is just one base distant, this may be a read error. This sample also contains other DNA sequences that code for the same CDR3. The rearrangement joins TRBV6-2 or TRBV6-3 to TRBJ2-7; 8 nucleotides align to TRBD2. The V gene's germline CDR1 is MNHEY and CDR2 SVGEGT. The CDR3 totals 14 residues. CDR3 loop: CASSISGVSYEQYV. DNA for the CDR3: TGTGCCAGCAGCATTAGCGGGGTCTCCTACGAGCAGTATGTC.

The chain uses TRBV11-2 and TRBJ1-5; TRBD1 aligns across 8 bases. With V trimmed by 4 bases and J by 7 bases, 6 bases remained unmatched. The V gene's germline CDR1 is SGHAT and CDR2 FQNNGV. The CDR3 loop spans 14 amino acids. The CDR3 DNA reads TGTGCCAGCAGCTCCGACAGGGGAGGGCAGCCCCAGCATTTT. Amino acids: CASSSDRGGQPQHF.

The chain uses TRBV11-2 and TRBJ2-7, with D perhaps matching TRBD1 (5 bases). The CDR3 runs to 16 residues. CDR1 is SGHAT, CDR2 FQNNGV, per germline. Trimming stripped 0 bases from V and 5 bases from J, with 17 bases between. Written as DNA, the CDR3 is TGTGCCAGCAGCTTAGATGGGGCCTTAGGGGCTAACGAGCAGTACTTC. This gives the protein CASSLDGALGANEQYF.